The 30 T cell receptor beta chains below all came from one sample that was sequenced in a study of identical twins. TCRdb reanalysed the 5' RACE reads using MiXCR and keeps one entry per CDR3 protein. The sample contains a few hundred thousand distinct CDR3 sequences, 13% to 15% of which appear only once. These data also formed part of another study, on yellow fever vaccine responses in identical twins.

The sequenced sample consisted of CD4+ T cells sorted from blood. The receptors were gathered from a woman aged 18 to 35 in good health.

This clonotype was counted only a few times. The chain employs TRBV6-6 and TRBJ1-2; D might be TRBD1 (5 bases). Per the germline V gene, CDR1 is MNHNY and CDR2 is SVGAGI (reference sequence). The germline V and J ends were trimmed by 4 bases and 8 bases, with 11 bases remaining between them. CDR3 size: 12 residues. CDR3 nucleotide sequence: TGTGCCAGCAGTTCCGGGACGGGGGGCTACACCTTC. Translating it yields CASSSGTGGYTF.

The rearrangement uses TRBV7-2 and TRBJ2-1; the match to TRBD2 covers 8 bases. Trimming cost V 1 base and J 2 bases; bases outside gene matches: 4. CDR3 size: 16 residues. Germline-derived CDR1 and CDR2 are SGHTA and FQGNSA. CDR3 protein: CASSLEYGRAYNEQFF. For the CDR3, the DNA is TGTGCCAGCAGCTTAGAGTACGGGAGGGCCTACAATGAGCAGTTCTTC.

This clonotype was detected ten times or more. The V gene is TRBV20-1, the J gene TRBJ2-7; 14 nucleotides align to TRBD2. Germline lookup yields CDR1 DFQATT and CDR2 SNEGSKA (reference sequence). CDR3 length: 14 residues. V shed 8 bases, J shed 7 bases, and the junction held 10 bases outside the gene matches. The CDR3 nucleotides read TGCAGTCGACCAGGACTAGCGGGGGGACAAGAGCAGTACTTC. This sequence encodes CSRPGLAGGQEQYF.

The gene calls are TRBV4-3 and TRBJ2-7, with D tentatively TRBD2 (6 bases). Germline V CDR1 and CDR2: LGHNA, YSLEER. This CDR3 contains 16 residues. V gave up 1 base and J gave up 2 bases, with 15 bases separating them. This CDR3 reads CASSQASSGSAYEQYF. The DNA for the CDR3 is TGCGCCAGCAGCCAAGCGTCTTCCGGGAGCGCCTACGAGCAGTACTTC.

The rearrangement links TRBV20-1 to TRBJ2-7, with D tentatively TRBD1 or TRBD2 (5 bases each). CDR1 DFQATT and CDR2 SNEGSKA come from the germline V gene (reference sequence). Trimming pared 3 bases from V and 3 bases from J, leaving 15 bases between. The CDR3 is 14 residues long. The CDR3 sequence is CSASSSQGSYEQYF. The DNA of the CDR3 is TGCAGTGCTAGTTCTAGCCAGGGAAGCTACGAGCAGTACTTC.

This clonotype was detected many times. The chain couples TRBV3-1 to TRBJ1-1, with D hard to call. The germline CDR1 and CDR2 sequences are LGHDT and YNNKEL (reference sequence). V shed 3 bases and J shed 10 bases, with 12 bases lying between them. The CDR3 contains 12 residues. The CDR3 region is CASSQGGFSAFF. CDR3 in DNA: TGTGCCAGCAGCCAGGGCGGGTTTTCAGCTTTCTTT.

The chain couples TRBV5-1 to TRBJ2-1; 7 positions match TRBD1. CDR1 and CDR2 (germline): SGHRS, YFSETQ. The V and J ends lost 3 bases and 5 bases, in that order; junction bases with no gene match: 11. The CDR3 consists of 16 residues. The CDR3 spells CASSWASGQRNNEQFF. The CDR3 nucleotides are TGCGCCAGCAGCTGGGCCTCGGGACAGAGAAACAATGAGCAGTTCTTC.

The V and J genes are TRBV19 and TRBJ2-1, with D possibly being TRBD2 (6 bases). The CDR3 runs to 13 residues. V was pared by 7 bases and J by 2 bases, with 9 bases between. From germline, CDR1 is LNHDA and CDR2 SQIVND (reference sequence). The CDR3: CASIGTAYNEQFF. The CDR3 nucleotides read TGTGCCAGTATCGGGACTGCCTACAATGAGCAGTTCTTC.

This clonotype was observed a handful of times. The chain carries TRBV18 and TRBJ1-1, with 7 nucleotides matching TRBD1. Germline V lookup: CDR1 KGHSH, CDR2 LQKENI. The junction had 7 bases not matched to a gene; V was cut back by 3 bases and J by 0 bases. The CDR3 contains 16 residues. The CDR3 nucleotides are TGTGCCAGCTCACCGCAGACCCAGGGGGTGAACACTGAAGCTTTCTTT. Translating gives CASSPQTQGVNTEAFF.

This clonotype was seen a handful of times. CDR3 protein: CASSLQGRLETQYF. The CDR3 coding sequence is TGTGCCAGCAGCTTACAGGGGCGTTTGGAGACCCAGTACTTC. The genes are TRBV7-9 and TRBJ2-5, with a weak D call TRBD1 (6 bases). Germline V gene sequence: CDR1 SEHNR, CDR2 FQNEAQ (reference sequence). The CDR3 is 14 residues long. V was pared by 2 bases and J by 5 bases, with 12 bases between.

This clonotype was detected only once. The chain's CDR3 is CASTTGAGSYEQYF. For the CDR3, the DNA is TGTGCCAGCACCACGGGGGCAGGTTCCTACGAGCAGTACTTC. The chain combines TRBV6-1 with TRBJ2-7; D possibly uses TRBD1 or TRBD2 (6 bases each). The V and J ends lost 7 bases and 1 base respectively, with 14 bases between them. CDR1 is MNHNS and CDR2 is SASEGT in the germline V gene. This CDR3 is 14 amino acids long.

This chain links TRBV6-1 with TRBJ2-7, with D possibly being TRBD2 (6 bases). This CDR3 comprises 15 residues. Germline CDR1 reads MNHNS; CDR2 reads SASEGT. With 6 bases removed from V and 0 bases from J, the gap between germline ends came to 15 bases. The CDR3, as DNA: TGTGCCAGCAGAACGACCGGGACTTACTCCTACGAGCAGTACTTC. It codes for CASRTTGTYSYEQYF.

This clonotype came up many times. The V and J genes are TRBV7-9 and TRBJ2-1, with D possibly TRBD2 on 6 matching bases. V was trimmed by 3 bases and J by 5 bases, leaving 20 bases between them. This CDR3 is built from 17 residues. From germline, CDR1 is SEHNR and CDR2 FQNEAQ (reference sequence). CDR3 sequence (DNA): TGTGCCAGCAGCTTTTCCCTCGGTAGCGGAGAAAACAATGAGCAGTTCTTC. This codes for CASSFSLGSGENNEQFF.

The CDR3 DNA is TGTGCCAGCAGCACCCTCAGGAAGCGGGGCGCGGACGGGGGCTACGAGCAGTACTTC. This translates into CASSTLRKRGADGGYEQYF. The chain joins TRBV7-4 to TRBJ2-7; TRBD2 agrees at 7 bases. Germline loops: CDR1 SGHVT, CDR2 SQSDAQ. This CDR3 comprises 19 residues. V trimming: 5 bases; J trimming: 3 bases; junction bases outside the gene matches: 22.

The chain employs TRBV12-3 or TRBV12-4 and TRBJ2-5, with D possibly TRBD1 on 7 matching bases. CDR3 length equals 14 residues. V lost 7 bases and J lost 5, with 17 bases in between. CDR3 protein: CASNLPGGSETQYF. The CDR3 DNA follows: TGTGCCAGCAATCTGCCAGGGGGGAGTGAGACCCAGTACTTC.

This clonotype was seen at least ten times. The genes are TRBV27 and TRBJ2-7, with 12 bases fitting TRBD2. The CDR3 has 16 residues. Germline CDR1 reads MNHEY; CDR2 reads SMNVEV (reference sequence). Trimming removed 7 bases from V and 0 bases from J; junction bases left unmatched: 7. In DNA, the CDR3 is TGTGCCAGCATTAAATCGACTAGCGGGAGCTCCTACGAGCAGTACTTC. Its translation is CASIKSTSGSSYEQYF.

This clonotype occurred a few times. The chain recombines TRBV20-1 with TRBJ2-7; TRBD2 is a possible D gene (7 bases). The CDR3 length is 13 residues. V lost 4 bases to trimming and J lost 2 bases, with 12 bases between them. Germline assignment: CDR1 DFQATT and CDR2 SNEGSKA (reference sequence). CDR3 loop: CSATWGGPYEQYF. The CDR3 nucleotides are TGCAGTGCTACTTGGGGGGGCCCCTACGAGCAGTACTTC.

This chain uses TRBV3-1 with TRBJ2-3; 11 nucleotides agree with TRBD2. CDR3 length equals 16 residues. The V gene end was trimmed by 5 bases and the J gene end by 5 bases; junction bases not matched to a gene: 9. CDR1 is LGHDT and CDR2 is YNNKEL in the germline V gene (reference sequence). CDR3 DNA sequence: TGTGCCAGCAGCAAACCTAGCGGGGGGCCGGGAGATACGCAGTATTTT. Translation: CASSKPSGGPGDTQYF.

This chain links TRBV3-1 with TRBJ2-5, with TRBD2 identical over 12 bases. The CDR3 has 18 amino acids. From germline, CDR1 is LGHDT and CDR2 YNNKEL (reference sequence). The V gene end was trimmed by 0 bases and the J gene end by 5 bases; junction bases not matched to a gene: 10. The chain's CDR3 is CASSQDKLAGGLGETQYF. CDR3 bases: TGTGCCAGCAGCCAAGATAAGCTAGCGGGAGGGCTCGGTGAGACCCAGTACTTC.

This clonotype was seen a handful of times. The genes are TRBV7-9 and TRBJ1-5; D is perhaps TRBD1 (6 bases). There are 13 residues in the CDR3. Looked up from germline, CDR1 is SEHNR and CDR2 is FQNEAQ (reference sequence). V was cut by 2 bases and J by 7 bases, with 9 bases left in between. CDR3 residues: CASSLSGGQPQHF. In DNA form, the CDR3 reads TGTGCCAGCAGCTTAAGCGGGGGCCAGCCCCAGCATTTT.

This clonotype was seen only a few times. This chain uses TRBV5-1 with TRBJ2-4; 7 positions agree with TRBD2. This CDR3 region has 15 residues. Germline lookup yields CDR1 SGHRS and CDR2 YFSETQ. After removal of 4 bases from V and 7 bases from J, the junction contained 11 bases not matched to a gene. The CDR3 nucleotides are TGCGCCAGCAGCCCGGTGGCGGGAGCGGGTAACATTCAGTACTTC. Translating gives CASSPVAGAGNIQYF.

This clonotype was seen only a few times. The rearrangement joins TRBV10-3 to TRBJ2-7; D is possibly TRBD1 or TRBD2 (5 bases each). The CDR3 sequence is 16 residues long. Trimming took 2 bases from V and 0 from J, leaving 14 bases between them. Germline V lookup: CDR1 ENHRY, CDR2 SYGVKD. CDR3 sequence reads: CAISERVTGTSYEQYF. The CDR3 DNA follows: TGTGCCATCAGTGAGAGGGTAACGGGGACCTCCTACGAGCAGTACTTC.

The V and J genes are TRBV28 and TRBJ1-2; no clear D gene. Trimming pared 2 bases from V and 8 bases from J, leaving 15 bases between. The CDR3 sequence is 14 residues long. Per germline, CDR1 MDHEN and CDR2 SYDVKM. CDR3 bases: TGTGCCAGCAGTTTACAGTGGAGAACTGGGGGCTACACCTTC. It encodes CASSLQWRTGGYTF.

This clonotype has only a few counts. The chain joins TRBV20-1 to TRBJ2-3; D not certain. CDR1 and CDR2 from the germline V gene are DFQATT and SNEGSKA (reference sequence). CDR3 length equals 12 residues. V lost 6 bases and J 4 bases, leaving 11 bases between the germline ends. The CDR3 sequence is CSARSVADTQYF. For the CDR3, the DNA is TGCAGTGCCAGGTCGGTGGCAGATACGCAGTATTTT.

V usage is TRBV20-1 and J usage is TRBJ2-3; D is possibly TRBD1 or TRBD2 (5 bases each). The CDR3 has 12 residues. The V end was cut by 5 bases, the J end by 4 bases, with 10 bases between. Germline loops: CDR1 DFQATT, CDR2 SNEGSKA (reference sequence). DNA of the CDR3: TGCAGTGCTTCCGGGGCCGCAGATACGCAGTATTTT. Amino acid sequence: CSASGAADTQYF.

The chain's CDR3 is CSARVVQSGGYEQYF. The DNA for the CDR3 is TGCAGTGCTAGAGTGGTTCAGTCCGGCGGCTACGAGCAGTACTTC. The chain uses TRBV20-1 and TRBJ2-7; D ambiguous. CDR3 size: 15 residues. CDR1 DFQATT and CDR2 SNEGSKA come from the germline V gene (reference sequence). V was pared by 1 base and J by 3 bases, with 16 bases between.

The chain employs TRBV5-1 and TRBJ2-5; 9 positions match TRBD1. Germline V gives CDR1 SGHRS, CDR2 YFSETQ. This CDR3 comprises 15 residues. V was pared by 3 bases and J by 4 bases, with 7 bases of the junction left unmatched. CDR3 in DNA: TGCGCCAGCAGCTGGGGGGACAGGGCGTCAGAGACCCAGTACTTC. Its translation: CASSWGDRASETQYF.

In this sample, this clonotype turned up a few times. This sequence joins TRBV20-1 and TRBJ2-7, with 13 positions matching TRBD2. The germline V gene encodes CDR1 DFQATT and CDR2 SNEGSKA (reference sequence). Losses at the gene ends were 6 bases for V and 4 bases for J; bases not matched to a gene: 6. The CDR3 totals 14 residues. The CDR3 DNA is TGCAGTGCGGAGGGACTAGCGGGAATTTACGAGCAGTACTTC. Amino acids: CSAEGLAGIYEQYF.

This clonotype was seen ten or more times. The chain has TRBV20-1 and TRBJ2-3, with D perhaps TRBD1 (6 bases). Germline lookup yields CDR1 DFQATT and CDR2 SNEGSKA (reference sequence). Trimming shortened V by 3 bases and J by 2 bases, and 15 bases separated the two germline ends. The CDR3 loop spans 15 amino acids. The CDR3 sequence: CSASYPQGSTDTQYF. DNA of the CDR3: TGCAGTGCTAGTTACCCCCAGGGGTCCACAGATACGCAGTATTTT.

This chain uses TRBV6-4 with TRBJ2-3; 12 bases line up with TRBD2. CDR3 length: 15 amino acids. Germline values: CDR1 MRHNA, CDR2 SNTAGT. V was pared by 3 bases and J by 6 bases, with 4 bases of the junction left unmatched. The CDR3 nucleotides read TGTGCCAGCAGTGAACAAGGGACTAGCGGGGATACGCAGTATTTT. Protein: CASSEQGTSGDTQYF.